Following are 3 T cell receptor beta chains from one sample sequenced in a study of blood T cells in healthy people across ages (dated by TCRdb to between 2014 and 2016). To prepare the library, 5' RACE was applied. Sequencing used an Illumina HiSeq 2500. A second PCR of about 6 to 11 cycles was performed with a sample-barcoded 5' primer and a J-beta primer mix. Starting from the raw public reads, TCRdb applied fastp trimming at Q25, assembled clones with MiXCR and retained in-frame beta chains. Duplicate CDR3 protein sequences are folded into a single record with the most common DNA and genes. The sample table holds about 1,800,000 distinct CDR3 sequences, of which approximately 30% were seen once. The top ten clones comprise 7.7% of the sample. Input material: blood. The receptors shown here come from a woman aged 30 to 39 in good health.

Remarks on this clonotype: A much larger clone sits a single nucleotide away, making a read error possible. The chain uses TRBV20-1 and TRBJ2-4; D is undetermined. CDR1 is DFQATT, CDR2 SNEGSKA, per germline (reference sequence). The germline V and J ends were trimmed by 6 bases and 13 bases, with 19 bases remaining between them. The CDR3 has 12 amino acids. In nucleotides, the CDR3 is TGCAGTGCCACTGATGGGCTTAACAAGCAGTACTTC. Protein sequence: CSATDGLNKQYF.

The rearrangement uses TRBV20-1 and TRBJ2-5; 7 positions match TRBD2. V shed 7 bases and J 4 bases; nucleotides not matched to a gene: 12. The CDR3 contains 14 residues. The germline gives CDR1 DFQATT, CDR2 SNEGSKA (reference sequence). The DNA of the CDR3 is TGCAGTGTACCGACTAGCTGGGAGGGAGAGACCCAGTACTTC. Its protein product is CSVPTSWEGETQYF.

This clonotype was picked up many times. J is TRBJ2-1 and V is TRBV6-2 or TRBV6-3; TRBD2 matches 8 bases. V was pared by 6 bases and J by 5 bases, with 3 bases of the junction left unmatched. CDR3 length equals 13 residues. Per germline, CDR1 MNHEY and CDR2 SVGEGT. The CDR3 protein is CASSRSGNNEQFF. The CDR3, as DNA: TGTGCCAGCAGCCGTAGCGGGAACAATGAGCAGTTCTTC.